The 9 T cell receptor beta chains below were found in one sample sequenced in a study of early T cells in non-severe SARS-CoV-2 infection. A single record per CDR3 protein comes from TCRdb applying MiXCR to the 5' RACE reads. The table shows roughly 50,000 distinct CDR3 sequences, with roughly 7.7% occurring only once. Sequenced sample: whole blood. These receptors came from an adult who was a healthcare worker with PCR-confirmed SARS-CoV-2 infection or an uninfected control (not recorded which).

The chain links TRBV30 to TRBJ1-3; D not certain. The CDR3 is 14 amino acids. Germline assignment: CDR1 GTSNPN and CDR2 SVGIG (reference sequence). Trimming took off 0 bases at V and 4 bases at J, with 10 bases between the two ends. The chain's CDR3 is CAWSVLGSGNTIYF. CDR3 in DNA: TGTGCCTGGAGTGTACTGGGATCCGGAAACACCATATATTTT.

Many counts were recorded for this clonotype. This chain links TRBV12-3 or TRBV12-4 with TRBJ2-7; 7 bases line up with TRBD1. Trimming took 9 bases from V and 2 from J; bases not matched to a gene: 7. The CDR3 runs to 13 residues. The CDR3 nucleotides read TGTGCCAGTACGACAGGGAGAACCTACGAGCAGTACTTC. This translates into CASTTGRTYEQYF.

Many counts were recorded for this clonotype. The chain uses TRBV6-4 and TRBJ1-6; possible D gene TRBD1, 5 bases. CDR3 size: 15 residues. V was cut by 6 bases and J by 0 bases, with 9 bases left in between. Germline lookup yields CDR1 MRHNA and CDR2 SNTAGT. The CDR3 here is CASRRQSSYNSPLHF. For the CDR3, the DNA is TGTGCCAGCAGACGACAGAGCTCCTATAATTCACCCCTCCACTTT.

The rearrangement uses TRBV5-1 and TRBJ2-3; TRBD2 aligns across 10 bases. V lost 3 bases and J lost 6; bases outside the gene matches: 4. CDR3 length: 14 amino acids. Germline V gene sequence: CDR1 SGHRS, CDR2 YFSETQ. CDR3 in DNA: TGCGCCAGCAGCTCTAGCGGGGGAGGTGATACGCAGTATTTT. Its translation is CASSSSGGGDTQYF.

This clonotype appeared many times. V gene TRBV29-1 combines with J gene TRBJ1-2; no clear D. The CDR3 has 14 residues. Trimming removed 1 base from V and 0 bases from J, with 9 bases in between. Germline CDR1 SQVTM, CDR2 ANQGSEA. As DNA, the CDR3 is TGCAGCGTTGAAGCTCTCGACACTAACTATGGCTACACCTTC. It specifies CSVEALDTNYGYTF.

This clonotype has only a few counts. This chain uses TRBV3-1 with TRBJ1-1; TRBD1 is a possible D gene (6 bases). The CDR3 covers 15 residues. The V end was cut by 0 bases, the J end by 0 bases, with 8 bases between. Germline lookup yields CDR1 LGHDT and CDR2 YNNKEL (reference sequence). Written as DNA, the CDR3 is TGTGCCAGCAGCCAAGATGCAGGGGTGAACACTGAAGCTTTCTTT. It is translated as CASSQDAGVNTEAFF.

In its sample, this clonotype was seen many times. The V gene is TRBV3-1, the J gene TRBJ1-1, with 8 bases lining up with TRBD1. The V and J ends lost 5 bases and 8 bases, in that order; junction bases with no gene match: 10. Per the germline V gene, CDR1 is LGHDT and CDR2 is YNNKEL (reference sequence). This CDR3 is built from 14 residues. The CDR3 sequence: CASSARDRSFEAFF. In DNA, the CDR3 is TGTGCCAGCAGCGCCCGGGACAGGTCTTTCGAAGCTTTCTTT.

V usage is TRBV12-3 or TRBV12-4 and J usage is TRBJ1-2; TRBD1 matches at 8 bases. V lost 3 bases and J lost 4; bases outside the gene matches: 7. This CDR3 region has 15 residues. CDR3 region: CASSFSAGGPYGYTF. The CDR3 coding sequence is TGTGCCAGCAGTTTTTCGGCAGGGGGCCCCTATGGCTACACCTTC.

This clonotype was detected ten times or more. V usage is TRBV5-1 and J usage is TRBJ1-1; 9 bases line up with TRBD1. This CDR3 has 14 amino acids. Germline values: CDR1 SGHRS, CDR2 YFSETQ. V lost 7 bases and J lost 8; bases outside the gene matches: 12. The CDR3 loop reads CASHYGQGRGEAFF. CDR3 DNA: TGCGCCAGCCACTACGGACAGGGGCGCGGGGAAGCTTTCTTT.